This T cell receptor (beta chain) is from a study of T cell responses to AZD1222 COVID-19 vaccine. Points from the study as a whole: Spike-specific TCRs gained breadth and depth after people received two AZD1222 doses.

V shed 1 base and J shed 8 bases, with 9 bases lying between them. The CDR3 extends over 14 amino acids. CDR1 is SGHTA, CDR2 FQGTGA, per germline. Generated by immunoSEQ multiplex PCR, the TCRdb table keeps only in-frame clones and is missing some. This sample has roughly 77,000 clones; 92% occur once, and the top ten carry under 7.5%. There are a few counts of this clone. Its antigen is as yet unknown. The clonotype originates from an adult in good health. Sequences were derived from peripheral blood, sampled on day 0 of MenACWY control vaccination. The chain joins TRBV7-3 to TRBJ1-6; D unclear. The CDR3 reads CASSLMAADSPLHF. Written as DNA, the CDR3 is TGTGCCAGCAGCTTAATGGCCGCGGATTCACCCCTCCACTTT.